The next 26 T cell receptor beta chains were all read from a single sample in a study of OX40 agonist ivuxolimab in advanced cancers. This table comes from immunoSEQ multiplex PCR, and its TCRdb copy is limited to in-frame clones, with some not included. The sample has over 15,000 clones, just under 75% seen once. The source material was CD4+ or CD8+ T cells sorted from blood, sampled in a trial of the OX40 agonist ivuxolimab. These receptors were taken from an adult with an advanced solid tumor such as melanoma, head and neck, liver or kidney cancer.

The chain combines TRBV5-4 with TRBJ2-3; 7 nucleotides match TRBD1. The CDR3 extends over 12 amino acids. The germline V gene has CDR1 SGHNT and CDR2 YYREEE (reference sequence). Trimming cost V 5 bases and J 6 bases; bases outside gene matches: 3. The CDR3 bases are TGTGCCAGCAGTGAGGGGGCGGATACGCAGTATTTT. This gives the protein CASSEGADTQYF.

The J gene is TRBJ1-2, the V gene TRBV28; D is unresolved. This CDR3 comprises 16 residues. Trimming removed 6 bases from V and 5 bases from J, with 22 bases in between. CDR1 MDHEN and CDR2 SYDVKM come from the germline V gene. CDR3 protein: CASSTPFLGANYGYTF. For the CDR3, the DNA is TGTGCCAGCAGCACCCCATTCCTGGGAGCAAATTATGGCTACACCTTC.

This clone was counted a few times. V is TRBV7-8 and J is TRBJ2-7; no definite D call. V shed 7 bases and J shed 2 bases, with 15 bases lying between them. Germline CDR1 and CDR2: SGHVS and FQNEAQ. This CDR3 has 14 amino acids. Written as DNA, the CDR3 is TGTGCCAGCACCCCTCCGGCAGATACCTACGAGCAGTACTTC. It yields the protein CASTPPADTYEQYF.

This clone turned up a few times. In nucleotides, the CDR3 is TGCGCCAGCAGCCAAGATTTCCTAGAGTTGAATGAGCAGTTCTTC. It codes for CASSQDFLELNEQFF. This chain connects TRBV4-1 to TRBJ2-1, with D uncertain. Trimming removed 0 bases at V and 7 bases at J, with 13 bases between. Germline CDR1 reads MGHRA; CDR2 reads YSYEKL. CDR3 length equals 15 residues.

V is TRBV7-8 and J is TRBJ2-7, with no clear D. In germline, CDR1 is SGHVS, CDR2 FQNEAQ. The CDR3 extends over 14 amino acids. The V end lost 1 base, the J end lost 2 bases, and 9 bases lay between the germline ends. The CDR3: CASSLGPNPYEQYF. CDR3 nucleotide sequence: TGTGCCAGCAGCTTAGGCCCTAATCCCTACGAGCAGTACTTC. The full variable domain, with the rest looked up from reference TRBV7-8 and TRBJ2-7, is GAGVSQSPRYKVAKRGQDVALRCDPISGHVSLFWYQQALGQGPEFLTYFQNEAQLDKSGLPSDRFFAERPEGSVSTLKIQRTQQEDSAVYLCASSLGPNPYEQYFGPGTRLTVT.

The V gene is TRBV4-3, the J gene TRBJ2-5; D is uncertain. The J call may be incorrect, as the DNA end agrees better with TRBJ2-7. Per germline, CDR1 LGHNA and CDR2 YSLEER. The CDR3 is 15 amino acids. This chain's CDR3 is CASSQDRAVTYEQYF. The CDR3 DNA follows: TGCGCCAGCAGCCAAGATCGGGCAGTTACCTACGAGCAGTACTTC.

The chain combines TRBV6-5 with TRBJ2-7; TRBD1 aligns across 7 bases. Per germline, CDR1 MNHEY and CDR2 SVGAGI. The trim removed 0 bases at V and 1 base at J, leaving 6 bases unmatched. The CDR3 consists of 16 residues. This CDR3 reads CASSYSGTEVSYEQYF. The CDR3 coding sequence is TGTGCCAGCAGTTACTCTGGGACAGAGGTTTCCTACGAGCAGTACTTC.

The V and J genes are TRBV29-1 and TRBJ2-1, with 11 positions matching TRBD1. V shed 1 base and J 6 bases; nucleotides not matched to a gene: 8. The CDR3 has 16 amino acids. Germline CDR1 SQVTM, CDR2 ANQGSEA. CDR3: CSVEASKDRGLNEQFF. Written as DNA, the CDR3 is TGCAGCGTTGAAGCATCGAAGGACAGGGGGCTCAATGAGCAGTTCTTC.

The chain carries TRBV28 and TRBJ2-1, with D maybe TRBD2 (7 bases). Trimming cost V 6 bases and J 3 bases, with 18 bases left between them. The germline V gene has CDR1 MDHEN and CDR2 SYDVKM. The CDR3 runs 16 residues. This chain's CDR3 is CASSRWGGGFYNEQFF. The CDR3 DNA reads TGTGCCAGCAGCAGGTGGGGCGGGGGCTTCTACAATGAGCAGTTCTTC.

The chain carries TRBV7-6 and TRBJ2-2, with a possible D match to TRBD2 (7 bases). Trimming shortened V by 1 base and J by 6 bases, and 12 bases separated the two germline ends. The germline V gene has CDR1 SGHVS and CDR2 FNYEAQ. The CDR3 is 15 amino acids. CDR3: CASSLGGGAAGELFF. The CDR3 nucleotides are TGTGCCAGCAGCTTAGGAGGGGGGGCAGCCGGGGAGCTGTTTTTT.

The chain joins TRBV7-6 to TRBJ2-2; TRBD2 might be the D (6 bases). CDR3 length equals 15 residues. V was pared by 0 bases and J by 1 base, with 6 bases between. Germline V gives CDR1 SGHVS, CDR2 FNYEAQ. The CDR3 loop is CASSLAGGNTGELFF. CDR3 sequence (DNA): TGTGCCAGCAGCTTAGCGGGGGGGAACACCGGGGAGCTGTTTTTT.

This chain links TRBV18 with TRBJ2-7; TRBD2 might be the D (5 bases). With 0 bases removed from V and 0 bases from J, the gap between germline ends came to 6 bases. The germline gives CDR1 KGHSH, CDR2 LQKENI. The CDR3 spans 14 residues. The CDR3 is CASSPPGSSYEQYF. CDR3 nucleotide sequence: TGTGCCAGCTCACCACCGGGGAGCTCCTACGAGCAGTACTTC.

This clone appeared a single time. V usage is TRBV6-5 and J usage is TRBJ2-2; no clear D. The V end was cut by 6 bases, the J end by 6 bases, with 11 bases between. Germline CDR1 is MNHEY and CDR2 is SVGAGI. CDR3 size: 13 residues. CDR3 sequence (DNA): TGTGCCAGCAGGCCACAAGAGGCCGGGGAGCTGTTTTTT. This translates into CASRPQEAGELFF.

This clone was seen just once. V and J are TRBV5-8 and TRBJ2-2; D gene uncertain. CDR3 length equals 12 residues. V gave up 2 bases and J gave up 6 bases, with 5 bases separating them. CDR1 is SGHTS, CDR2 YDEGEE, per germline. The DNA of the CDR3 is TGTGCCAGCAGCTTCCCTTCCGGGGAGCTGTTTTTT. Encoded protein: CASSFPSGELFF. The complete variable domain, with remaining parts taken from reference TRBV5-8 and TRBJ2-2, reads EAGVTQSPTHLIKTRGQQATLRCSPISGHTSVYWYQQALGLGLQFLLWYDEGEERNRGNFPPRFSGRQFPNYSSELNVNALELEDSALYLCASSFPSGELFFGEGSRLTVL.

This clone appeared once. This sequence joins TRBV4-3 and TRBJ1-2; D not resolved. This CDR3 is built from 16 residues. V was cut by 0 bases and J by 5 bases, with 16 bases left in between. CDR1 is LGHNA, CDR2 YSLEER, per germline. The DNA for the CDR3 is TGCGCCAGCAGCCAAGAATTTGAATCATCGGGGTATGGCTACACCTTC. This encodes CASSQEFESSGYGYTF.

The genes are TRBV9 and TRBJ2-1; D is ambiguous. There are 16 residues in the CDR3. From germline, CDR1 is SGDLS and CDR2 YYNGEE. The V and J ends lost 0 bases and 6 bases respectively, with 16 bases between them. Written as DNA, the CDR3 is TGTGCCAGCAGCGTAGGTGGCAGTTTCGAAGTCAATGAGCAGTTCTTC. Translating it yields CASSVGGSFEVNEQFF.

By its share, this clone is medium-sized (0.01 to 0.1%). The chain's CDR3 is CASSEATGELFF. The CDR3 nucleotides read TGTGCCAGCAGTGAAGCCACCGGGGAGCTGTTTTTT. The chain recombines TRBV2 with TRBJ2-2; D is unclear. The CDR3 has 12 residues. The V end lost 0 bases, the J end lost 4 bases, and 0 bases lay between the germline ends. The germline V gene encodes CDR1 SNHLY and CDR2 FYNNEI.

This sequence joins TRBV4-2 and TRBJ2-7; TRBD1 matches at 8 bases. CDR1 is LGHNA and CDR2 is YNFKEQ in the germline V gene. The CDR3 runs to 15 residues. After removal of 5 bases from V and 2 bases from J, the junction contained 8 bases not matched to a gene. The CDR3 here is CASSFRQGRAYEQYF. For the CDR3, the DNA is TGTGCCAGCAGCTTCCGACAGGGGCGAGCCTACGAGCAGTACTTC.

The chain carries TRBV19 and TRBJ1-1; D is uncertain. V lost 5 bases to trimming and J lost 0 bases, with 7 bases between them. The CDR3 is 13 residues long. Germline-derived CDR1 and CDR2 are LNHDA and SQIVND (reference sequence). Written as DNA, the CDR3 is TGTGCCAGTAGTCGGATCCTGAACACTGAAGCTTTCTTT. It specifies CASSRILNTEAFF. The variable domain in full, with the rest retrieved from reference TRBV19 and TRBJ1-1, is DGGITQSPKYLFRKEGQNVTLSCEQNLNHDAMYWYRQDPGQGLRLIYYSQIVNDFQKGDIAEGYSVSREKKESFPLTVTSAQKNPTAFYLCASSRILNTEAFFGQGTRLTVV.

V gene TRBV27 combines with J gene TRBJ2-5; perhaps D is TRBD1 or TRBD2 (5 bases each). In germline, CDR1 is MNHEY, CDR2 SMNVEV (reference sequence). Trimming pared 5 bases from V and 4 bases from J, leaving 5 bases between. The CDR3 consists of 11 residues. CDR3 DNA sequence: TGTGCCAGCAGTGGGGGAGAGACCCAGTACTTC. Amino acid sequence: CASSGGETQYF.

The chain recombines TRBV7-9 with TRBJ2-1; possible D gene TRBD2, 6 bases. The V gene's germline CDR1 is SEHNR and CDR2 FQNEAQ (reference sequence). This CDR3 is built from 16 residues. The V and J ends lost 2 bases and 7 bases respectively, with 18 bases between them. CDR3 in amino acids: CASSLSSGSGGNEQFF. CDR3 nucleotide sequence: TGTGCCAGCAGCTTAAGTTCTGGGTCAGGAGGGAATGAGCAGTTCTTC.

This chain connects TRBV29-1 to TRBJ2-7; 12 bases fit TRBD1. The CDR3 consists of 15 residues. V was pared by 4 bases and J by 5 bases, with 9 bases of the junction left unmatched. Germline CDR1 reads SQVTM; CDR2 reads ANQGSEA. CDR3 region: CSVGDRGLFGNEQYF. The CDR3 nucleotides read TGCAGCGTTGGGGACAGGGGGCTTTTTGGAAACGAGCAGTACTTC.

V is TRBV30 and J is TRBJ2-2, with D perhaps assigned TRBD1 or TRBD2 (5 bases each). In germline, CDR1 is GTSNPN, CDR2 SVGIG (reference sequence). V lost 4 bases and J 1 base, leaving 10 bases between the germline ends. This CDR3 region has 14 residues. The CDR3, as DNA: TGTGCCTGGATCGGGGCCCTGAACACCGGGGAGCTGTTTTTT. Protein sequence: CAWIGALNTGELFF.

A single count supports this clone. V usage is TRBV27 and J usage is TRBJ2-7; 7 bases are a match to TRBD2. Germline lookup yields CDR1 MNHEY and CDR2 SMNVEV (reference sequence). The trim removed 3 bases at V and 3 bases at J, leaving 8 bases unmatched. The CDR3 contains 15 residues. CDR3 DNA: TGTGCCAGCAGTTTGGGGCGGGAGTCGTTCTACGAGCAGTACTTC. Its translation: CASSLGRESFYEQYF.

The chain is built from TRBV29-1 and TRBJ2-5; TRBD1 is a possible D gene (7 bases). Germline V CDR1 and CDR2: SQVTM, ANQGSEA. This CDR3 contains 14 residues. V was pared by 6 bases and J by 1 base, with 15 bases between. The CDR3 here is CSVAGTAGQETQYF. CDR3 nucleotide sequence: TGCAGCGTCGCCGGGACAGCGGGCCAAGAGACCCAGTACTTC.

The rearrangement joins TRBV11-1 to TRBJ2-5; no firm D call. The CDR3 totals 12 residues. Germline V gene data show CDR1 as SGHAT and CDR2 as FQDESV (reference sequence). V lost 5 bases and J 4 bases, leaving 8 bases between the germline ends. The chain's CDR3 is CASSIGVETQYF. The CDR3 DNA sequence: TGTGCCAGCAGCATCGGCGTAGAGACCCAGTACTTC.